The present TCR beta chain was sequenced within a study of blood T cell repertoires in COVID-19. The CDR3 contains 15 residues. CDR1 is SGDLS, CDR2 YYNGEE, per germline. After removal of 3 bases from V and 5 bases from J, the junction contained 4 bases not matched to a gene. Study processing details: Nucleated cell number was recorded as an estimate derived from reference gene primer amplification. Profiling relied on immunoSEQ multiplex PCR, and the TCRdb table lists in-frame clones only, not all of them. From that table come the V and J calls and clone size; the DNA was used to work out D and trimming. The profile shows fewer than 130,000 clones, 80% to 90% of them singletons. The sample holds one count of this clone.

This rearrangement joins TRBV9 to TRBJ2-1, with 11 bases matching TRBD2. The sequence was obtained from a human donor in a cohort sampled during active COVID-19. Sequenced material: peripheral blood. For the CDR3, the DNA is TGTGCCAGCAGCGCCACTAGCGGGGGCAACAATGAGCAGTTCTTC. Residues: CASSATSGGNNEQFF.